The 17 T cell receptor beta chains presented below share a single source sample, sequenced in a study of cytomegalovirus exposure and HLA in healthy donors. Primers included in the PCR were 60 Vbeta and 13 Jbeta primers. Assay: immunoSEQ multiplex PCR; the TCRdb copy retains only in-frame clones and omits some. In the table there are 150,000 to 200,000 clones, 82% of which are singletons. Material: PBMCs. The receptors originated from a male donor in good health and CMV-seropositive.

The CDR3 loop reads CASGSGGHEQFF. In nucleotides, the CDR3 is TGTGCCAGCGGGTCTGGAGGTCATGAGCAGTTCTTC. This chain joins TRBV6-5 and TRBJ2-1, with D possibly being TRBD2 (5 bases). The CDR3 covers 12 residues. Trimming stripped 8 bases from V and 8 bases from J, with 13 bases between. Per germline, CDR1 MNHEY and CDR2 SVGAGI.

V gene TRBV7-9 combines with J gene TRBJ1-1; D remains unclear. Germline V gives CDR1 SEHNR, CDR2 FQNEAQ (reference sequence). This CDR3 has 14 amino acids. The V end was cut by 5 bases, the J end by 3 bases, with 13 bases between. The CDR3 DNA sequence: TGTGCCAGCAGCCCCGGAGGTGGGGACACTGAAGCTTTCTTT. It specifies CASSPGGGDTEAFF.

This sequence joins TRBV28 and TRBJ1-1; unclear D gene. V was shortened by 6 bases and J by 5 bases, with 19 bases between the two germline ends. The CDR3 is made up of 15 amino acids. Per the germline V gene, CDR1 is MDHEN and CDR2 is SYDVKM. Here the CDR3 reads CASSPHSRRGTEAFF. The CDR3 DNA reads as TGTGCCAGCAGCCCCCACAGTCGGCGCGGGACTGAAGCTTTCTTT.

This clone has a single count. The J gene is TRBJ1-2, the V gene TRBV19; 11 nucleotides match TRBD1. Germline CDR1 and CDR2: LNHDA and SQIVND (reference sequence). V was clipped by 3 bases and J by 7 bases; unmatched bases: 7. The CDR3 runs 15 residues. CDR3 coding DNA: TGTGCCAGTAGTATGGGACAGGGGGGTTTCTCTGGCTACACCTTC. Translated: CASSMGQGGFSGYTF.

This clone was counted only a few times. V is TRBV6-5 and J is TRBJ1-2; the match to TRBD1 covers 12 bases. CDR3 size: 15 residues. Losses at the gene ends were 2 bases for V and 7 bases for J; bases not matched to a gene: 5. Germline CDR1 MNHEY, CDR2 SVGAGI. This CDR3 reads CASSYGGTGGRGYTF. In DNA, the CDR3 is TGTGCCAGCAGTTACGGCGGGACAGGGGGCCGTGGCTACACCTTC.

The sample holds one count of this clone. The CDR3, as DNA: TGTGCCAGCATACAGCCGATGAACACTGAAGCTTTCTTT. The encoded protein is CASIQPMNTEAFF. J is TRBJ1-1 and V is TRBV28; D not resolved. CDR1 and CDR2 (germline): MDHEN, SYDVKM. V lost 7 bases to trimming and J lost 0 bases, with 9 bases between them. The CDR3 length is 13 residues.

V and J are TRBV4-3 and TRBJ1-2, with a tentative D call TRBD1 (6 bases). Germline lookup yields CDR1 LGHNA and CDR2 YSLEER. V lost 5 bases, J lost 8 bases, and 18 bases lay in between. This CDR3 is built from 14 residues. CDR3 in DNA: TGCGCCAGCAGCTTAGGTAACAGGGCGGAGGGCTACACCTTC. It yields the protein CASSLGNRAEGYTF.

The CDR3 DNA reads TGTGCCACCCGCCCCGGGATCTCTGGAAACACCATATATTTT. This sequence encodes CATRPGISGNTIYF. The J gene is TRBJ1-3, the V gene TRBV18; D is ambiguous. CDR1 KGHSH and CDR2 LQKENI come from the germline V gene. The V end lost 10 bases, the J end lost 0 bases, and 13 bases lay between the germline ends. The CDR3 spans 14 residues.

J is TRBJ1-6 and V is TRBV11-3; unclear D gene. V was pared by 1 base and J by 8 bases, with 6 bases between. The germline V gene encodes CDR1 SGHNT and CDR2 YENEEA. The CDR3 spans 13 residues. CDR3 residues: CASSLGLDSPLHF. CDR3 nucleotide sequence: TGTGCCAGCAGCTTAGGGTTAGATTCACCCCTCCACTTT.

The rearrangement links TRBV5-1 to TRBJ2-2; the D gene is possibly TRBD2 (7 bases). This CDR3 is built from 17 residues. Germline V gene lookup returns CDR1 SGHRS and CDR2 YFSETQ. Trimming took off 3 bases at V and 7 bases at J, with 22 bases between the two ends. DNA of the CDR3: TGCGCCAGCAGCTCGGCACGAGGGGGGGCGGAGGGCGGGGAGCTGTTTTTT. Its protein product is CASSSARGGAEGGELFF. Complete variable domain (other parts from reference TRBV5-1 and TRBJ2-2): KAGVTQTPRYLIKTRGQQVTLSCSPISGHRSVSWYQQTPGQGLQFLFEYFSETQRNKGNFPGRFSGRQFSNSRSEMNVSTLELGDSALYLCASSSARGGAEGGELFFGEGSRLTVL.

The chain carries TRBV11-2 and TRBJ1-5; 7 bases are a match to TRBD1. The germline gives CDR1 SGHAT, CDR2 FQNNGV. J was trimmed by 5 bases and V by 1 base; bases with no gene match: 8. CDR3 length equals 16 residues. CDR3 DNA: TGTGCCAGCAGCTTAGGGGGGGCAGGGGGAGATCAGCCCCAGCATTTT. This translates into CASSLGGAGGDQPQHF.

This rearrangement joins TRBV5-4 to TRBJ2-2; no firm D call. With 0 bases removed from V and 1 base from J, the gap between germline ends came to 4 bases. The CDR3 loop spans 14 amino acids. The V gene's germline CDR1 is SGHNT and CDR2 YYREEE (reference sequence). Written as DNA, the CDR3 is TGTGCCAGCAGCTTGGGCGGGAACACCGGGGAGCTGTTTTTT. It specifies CASSLGGNTGELFF. Supplemented by reference TRBV5-4 and TRBJ2-2, the full variable domain reads ETGVTQSPTHLIKTRGQQVTLRCSSQSGHNTVSWYQQALGQGPQFIFQYYREEENGRGNFPPRFSGLQFPNYSSELNVNALELDDSALYLCASSLGGNTGELFFGEGSRLTVL.

The chain carries TRBV4-3 and TRBJ1-4; 8 bases line up with TRBD1. The germline CDR1 and CDR2 sequences are LGHNA and YSLEER. V shed 2 bases, J shed 7 bases, and the junction held 3 bases outside the gene matches. This CDR3 spans 14 amino acids. The CDR3 loop is CASSQQGAREKLFF. The CDR3 DNA is TGCGCCAGCAGCCAACAGGGGGCTCGTGAAAAACTGTTTTTT.

This clone was counted a single time. This chain joins TRBV6-5 and TRBJ2-7, with TRBD1 identical over 9 bases. Trimming took 0 bases from V and 4 from J; bases not matched to a gene: 7. Germline assignment: CDR1 MNHEY and CDR2 SVGAGI. CDR3 length equals 16 residues. This CDR3 reads CASSYSGGTGLYEQYF. For the CDR3, the DNA is TGTGCCAGCAGTTACTCGGGGGGGACAGGGCTATACGAGCAGTACTTC.

This clone has a single count. The chain couples TRBV30 to TRBJ2-7, with D unclear. Germline assignment: CDR1 GTSNPN and CDR2 SVGIG (reference sequence). The CDR3 length is 12 residues. Deletions cut 2 bases from V and 4 bases from J, with 9 bases between. The CDR3 loop reads CAWSFAGYEQYF. The DNA for the CDR3 is TGTGCCTGGAGTTTCGCAGGATACGAGCAGTACTTC.

The V call is TRBV4-3, the J call TRBJ2-7; 9 nucleotides agree with TRBD1. The CDR3 runs 17 residues. Germline V CDR1 and CDR2: LGHNA, YSLEER. J was trimmed by 5 bases and V by 3 bases; bases with no gene match: 14. The CDR3 sequence: CASSQGGTGGALDEQYF. DNA of the CDR3: TGCGCCAGCAGCCAGGGGGGTACAGGGGGCGCCCTGGACGAGCAGTACTTC.

This chain joins TRBV7-6 and TRBJ1-1, with 8 bases that match TRBD1. The CDR3 has 14 residues. The ends lost 3 bases at V and 3 bases at J; junction bases unmatched: 3. The germline CDR1 and CDR2 sequences are SGHVS and FNYEAQ. CDR3 sequence reads: CASSFMTGDTEAFF. The CDR3 bases are TGTGCCAGCAGCTTCATGACAGGGGACACTGAAGCTTTCTTT.